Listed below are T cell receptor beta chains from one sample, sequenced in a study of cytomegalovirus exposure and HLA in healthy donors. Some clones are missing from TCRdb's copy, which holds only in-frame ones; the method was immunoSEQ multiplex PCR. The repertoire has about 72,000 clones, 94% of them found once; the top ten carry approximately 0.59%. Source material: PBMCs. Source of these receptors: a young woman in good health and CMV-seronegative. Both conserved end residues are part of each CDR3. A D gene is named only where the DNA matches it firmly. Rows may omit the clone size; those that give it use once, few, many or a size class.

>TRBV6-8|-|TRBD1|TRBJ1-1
CASKTGAEAFF
TGTGCCAGCAAGACAGGGGCGGAAGCTTTCTTT
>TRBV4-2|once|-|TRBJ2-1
CASSYKIAGRTYNEQFF
TGTGCCAGCAGCTACAAGATTGCGGGACGGACCTACAATGAGCAGTTCTTC
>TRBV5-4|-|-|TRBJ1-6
CVCKNSYNSPLHF
TGTGTCTGTAAAAACTCCTATAATTCACCCCTCCACTTT
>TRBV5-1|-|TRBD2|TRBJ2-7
CASSITSGAYEQYF
TGCGCCAGCAGCATAACTAGCGGGGCCTACGAGCAGTACTTC
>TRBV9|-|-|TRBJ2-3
CASSPPSQSADTQYF
TGTGCCAGCAGCCCACCCTCTCAAAGCGCAGATACGCAGTATTTT
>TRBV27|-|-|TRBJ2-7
CASSPLTRTYEQYF
TGTGCCAGCAGTCCTCTCACTAGGACCTACGAGCAGTACTTC
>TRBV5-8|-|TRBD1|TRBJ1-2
CASSLPGQLDYGYTF
TGTGCCAGCAGCTTACCGGGACAGTTAGACTATGGCTACACCTTC
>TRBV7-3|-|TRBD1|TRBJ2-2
CASSWDRGTGELFF
TGTGCCAGCAGCTGGGACAGGGGGACCGGGGAGCTGTTTTTT
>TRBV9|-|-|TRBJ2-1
CASSPPGSEYNEQFF
TGTGCCAGCAGCCCCCCAGGGTCGGAGTACAATGAGCAGTTCTTC
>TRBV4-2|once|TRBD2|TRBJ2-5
CASSQERGGQETQYF
TGTGCCAGCAGCCAAGAGCGGGGGGGCCAAGAGACCCAGTACTTC
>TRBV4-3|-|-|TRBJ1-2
CASSQDLPGDYGYTF
TGCGCCAGCAGCCAAGATCTTCCCGGGGACTATGGCTACACCTTC
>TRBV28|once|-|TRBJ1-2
CASSLAQVGYGYTF
TGTGCCAGCAGTTTAGCCCAGGTCGGCTATGGCTACACCTTC
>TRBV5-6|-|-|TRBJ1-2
CASSKPANYGYTF
TGTGCCAGCAGTAAACCAGCTAACTATGGCTACACCTTC
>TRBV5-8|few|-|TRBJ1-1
CASSLANPPGPPGAFF
TGTGCCAGCAGCTTGGCCAACCCCCCAGGGCCCCCCGGAGCTTTCTTT
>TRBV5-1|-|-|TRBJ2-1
CASSSVQGYNEQFF
TGCGCCAGCAGCTCGGTCCAGGGCTACAATGAGCAGTTCTTC
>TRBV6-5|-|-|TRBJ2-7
CASSYSIQGTYEQYF
TGTGCCAGCAGTTACTCGATACAGGGCACCTACGAGCAGTACTTC
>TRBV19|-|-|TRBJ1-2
CASKRSGAGLDYGYTF
TGTGCCAGCAAGAGAAGTGGGGCGGGACTGGACTATGGCTACACCTTC
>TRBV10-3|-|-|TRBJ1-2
CAISESGRSNYGYTF
TGTGCCATCAGTGAGTCGGGCAGATCAAACTATGGCTACACCTTC
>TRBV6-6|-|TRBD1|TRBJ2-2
CASSSRDSYTGELFF
TGTGCCAGCAGTTCCAGGGACAGCTATACCGGGGAGCTGTTTTTT
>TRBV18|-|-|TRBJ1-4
CASSPKNRVSNEKLFF
TGTGCCAGCTCACCGAAGAACAGGGTAAGTAATGAAAAACTGTTTTTT
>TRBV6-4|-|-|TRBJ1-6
CARGLGGICSYNSPLHF
TGTGCCAGGGGACTAGGGGGGATCTGCTCCTATAATTCACCCCTCCACTTT
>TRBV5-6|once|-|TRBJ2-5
CASSSRVGYQETQYF
TGTGCCAGCAGCTCGAGGGTTGGGTACCAAGAGACCCAGTACTTC
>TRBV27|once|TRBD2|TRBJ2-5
CASSLLRGGQETQYF
TGTGCCAGCAGTTTATTGCGGGGGGGGCAAGAGACCCAGTACTTC
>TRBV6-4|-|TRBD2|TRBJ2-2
CASSSGDTGELFF
TGTGCCAGCAGTAGCGGGGACACCGGGGAGCTGTTTTTT
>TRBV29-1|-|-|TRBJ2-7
CSVEGPTDSYEQYF
TGCAGCGTTGAAGGTCCGACAGACTCCTACGAGCAGTACTTC
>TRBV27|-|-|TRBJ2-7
CASSLFFGHATYEQYF
TGTGCCAGCAGTTTATTCTTCGGTCACGCCACCTACGAGCAGTACTTC
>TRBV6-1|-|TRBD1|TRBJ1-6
CASITNRGGGSPLHF
TGTGCCAGCATCACCAACAGGGGTGGTGGTTCACCCCTCCACTTT
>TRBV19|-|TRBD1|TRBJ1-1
CASSSDRGIREAFF
TGTGCCAGTAGTTCAGACAGGGGAATACGTGAAGCTTTCTTT
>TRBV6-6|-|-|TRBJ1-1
CASSYSAGEYTEAFF
TGTGCCAGCAGTTACTCGGCAGGGGAGTACACTGAAGCTTTCTTT
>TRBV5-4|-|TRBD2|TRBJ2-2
CASSLAGVAGELFF
TGTGCCAGCAGTCTAGCGGGAGTAGCCGGGGAGCTGTTTTTT
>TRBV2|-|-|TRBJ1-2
CARDLGGTSYGYTF
TGTGCCAGAGATTTAGGCGGCACTTCCTATGGCTACACCTTC